The 5 T cell receptor beta chains below were found in one sample sequenced in a study of T cell repertoires in cytomegalovirus infection. TCRdb recomputed calls from the reads with MiXCR, one row per CDR3 protein. The sample holds 350,000 to 550,000 distinct CDR3 sequences, roughly 31% seen once. The sequenced sample consisted of PBMCs. These receptors all stem from a human donor in good health (CMV status not recorded). Some clones in this sample may be carry-over from other donors' samples.

This clonotype appeared many times. The V call is TRBV7-2, the J call TRBJ2-2; tentatively, D is TRBD1 or TRBD2 (6 bases each). Germline CDR1 and CDR2: SGHTA and FQGNSA. The CDR3 is 16 residues long. Trimming removed 10 bases at V and 1 base at J, with 19 bases between. CDR3 sequence (DNA): TGTGCCACCTCCCGGAGGGGGAACGAGAACACCGGGGAGCTGTTTTTT. Its protein is CATSRRGNENTGELFF.

This clonotype was detected a few times. The rearrangement joins TRBV12-3 or TRBV12-4 to TRBJ1-1, with D unclear. This CDR3 is 14 amino acids long. V was cut by 7 bases and J by 4 bases, with 16 bases left in between. In DNA form, the CDR3 reads TGTGCCAGCAACCTTGATGGCCCGAGCACTGAAGCTTTCTTT. Translation gives CASNLDGPSTEAFF.

The genes are TRBV19 and TRBJ2-7, with D perhaps TRBD1 or TRBD2 (5 bases each). This CDR3 region has 14 residues. The germline V and J ends were trimmed by 5 bases and 4 bases, with 15 bases remaining between them. Germline values: CDR1 LNHDA, CDR2 SQIVND (reference sequence). The CDR3 spells CASSPGPGSYEQYF. The DNA of the CDR3 is TGTGCCAGTAGTCCGGGACCGGGATCTTACGAGCAGTACTTC. Full variable domain (remainder filled in from reference TRBV19 and TRBJ2-7): DGGITQSPKYLFRKEGQNVTLSCEQNLNHDAMYWYRQDPGQGLRLIYYSQIVNDFQKGDIAEGYSVSREKKESFPLTVTSAQKNPTAFYLCASSPGPGSYEQYFGPGTRLTVT.

This chain links TRBV6-1 with TRBJ2-5; maybe TRBD2 (5 bases). Germline V gene lookup returns CDR1 MNHNS and CDR2 SASEGT. The CDR3 totals 14 residues. The germline V and J ends were trimmed by 5 bases and 6 bases, with 16 bases remaining between them. In nucleotides, the CDR3 is TGTGCCAGCAGTCCCAAGGCGGGCCAGCAGACCCAGTACTTC. Translation gives CASSPKAGQQTQYF.

This clonotype appeared a few times. V gene TRBV2 combines with J gene TRBJ1-3, with 10 bases aligning to TRBD1. The CDR3 length is 15 residues. Germline assignment: CDR1 SNHLY and CDR2 FYNNEI. V lost 6 bases to trimming and J lost 3 bases; unmatched junction nucleotides: 5. DNA of the CDR3: TGTGCCAGCAGCGGGACAGGGGATTATGGAAACACCATATATTTT. Its protein is CASSGTGDYGNTIYF.